This TCR beta chain was documented in a study of blood T cells in healthy people across ages. A sample-barcoded 5' primer and a J-beta primer mix were used in a second PCR of roughly 6 to 11 cycles. TCRdb called the 5' RACE reads again in MiXCR, with one record for every CDR3 protein. The sample consists of 790,000 or so distinct CDR3 sequences, around 45% of them appearing once. This CDR3 has 16 amino acids. CDR1 is LGHDT and CDR2 is YNNKEL in the germline V gene (reference sequence). Comment on this clonotype: The junction does not match germline at one end; this may be a read error.

The TCR sequence derives from a man older than 75 in good health. The specimen was blood. The chain links TRBV3-1 to TRBJ1-5; D possibly corresponds to TRBD1 (6 bases). As DNA, the CDR3 is TGTACCAGCAGCCACGGGACACCTTCGGGGAAGCAGCCCCAGCATTTT. Translation: CTSSHGTPSGKQPQHF.